This T cell receptor (beta chain) was identified during a study of blood T cell repertoires in COVID-19. Study summary: PBMCs, B-cell-depleted T cells, or T cells were the source of the cDNA or gDNA that made up the material.

The V and J ends lost 6 bases and 8 bases respectively, with 11 bases between them. This CDR3 is 12 amino acids long. Germline V gene data show CDR1 as LNHDA and CDR2 as SQIVND (reference sequence). Sequenced by immunoSEQ multiplex PCR; TCRdb stores in-frame clones only, minus some. This repertoire shows 200,000 to 250,000 clones, approximately 88% found once; its top ten account for 10%. Clinical histories supplied by participants themselves formed the basis of cohort assignment. This sequence originates from a man younger than 35 with acute COVID-19. The sample was PBMCs or T cells enriched from blood (not recorded which). The chain uses TRBV19 and TRBJ2-1, with a possible D match to TRBD1 (5 bases). CDR3 coding DNA: TGTGCCAGTAGCAGGCAGGGCGATGAGCAGTTCTTC. This gives the protein CASSRQGDEQFF. Looking up the rest from reference TRBV19 and TRBJ2-1 gives the full variable domain: DGGITQSPKYLFRKEGQNVTLSCEQNLNHDAMYWYRQDPGQGLRLIYYSQIVNDFQKGDIAEGYSVSREKKESFPLTVTSAQKNPTAFYLCASSRQGDEQFFGPGTRLTVL.